This T cell receptor (beta chain) came from a study of OX40 agonist ivuxolimab in advanced cancers. Overall study context: Ivuxolimab is an agonistic anti-OX40 (CD134) antibody, and patients were treated with it. Study conclusions and caveats: The expanded peripheral T cells' antigen specificity was not determined. On average, CD8+ T cells showed a greater number of expanded clones than CD4+.

Blood specimens came from baseline, cycle 4 day 1, and cycle 7 day 1. TCRdb's copy holds only in-frame clones and misses some; the assay was immunoSEQ multiplex PCR. The data hold 80,000 to 85,000 clones, with roughly 80% observed a single time. In regard to this clone: Antigen: not known.

CDR1 and CDR2 from the germline V gene are SEHNR and FQNEAQ (reference sequence). This CDR3 is built from 17 residues. V was clipped by 5 bases and J by 5 bases; unmatched bases: 11. The chain is built from TRBV7-9 and TRBJ2-1, with 11 bases aligning to TRBD2. The sequence was collected from an adult with an advanced solid tumor such as melanoma, head and neck, liver or kidney cancer. Sequenced material: CD4+ or CD8+ T cells sorted from blood, taken in a trial of the OX40 agonist ivuxolimab. In DNA, the CDR3 is TGTGCCAGCAGCGACCAATGGGGTAGCGGGGGGGACAATGAGCAGTTCTTC. It yields the protein CASSDQWGSGGDNEQFF.